This passage covers 13 T cell receptor beta chains from one sample sequenced in a study of blood T cell repertoires in COVID-19. Profiled with immunoSEQ multiplex PCR; TCRdb holds only in-frame clones, not every one. The table records 65,000 to 75,000 clones, 80% of them present only once. The sequencing sample was made of peripheral blood. The receptors originated from a human donor in a cohort sampled during active COVID-19.

The rearrangement joins TRBV14 to TRBJ2-7, with TRBD1 matching over 8 bases. Germline assignment: CDR1 SGHDN and CDR2 FVKESK. The CDR3 is 15 residues long. Trimming took 0 bases from V and 2 from J; bases not matched to a gene: 3. The CDR3 here is CASSQEPGGTYEQYF. CDR3 coding DNA: TGTGCCAGCAGCCAAGAGCCAGGGGGCACCTACGAGCAGTACTTC.

This clone was seen a handful of times. V usage is TRBV24-1 and J usage is TRBJ2-5; 11 positions agree with TRBD2. J lost 5 bases, V lost 2 bases, and 3 bases had no gene match. The CDR3 totals 15 residues. Germline CDR1 reads KGHDR; CDR2 reads SFDVKD. CDR3 DNA sequence: TGTGCCACCAGTGATTGGACTAGCGGGTTGGAGACCCAGTACTTC. This translates into CATSDWTSGLETQYF.

This clone was seen a few times. V usage is TRBV6-6 and J usage is TRBJ2-1, with 8 bases lining up with TRBD2. V shed 2 bases and J 8 bases; nucleotides not matched to a gene: 8. The germline CDR1 and CDR2 sequences are MNHNY and SVGAGI (reference sequence). The CDR3 totals 15 residues. The CDR3 DNA reads as TGTGCCAGCAGTTACCCCACGGGAGGGCATGATGAGCAGTTCTTC. It is translated as CASSYPTGGHDEQFF.

This clone occurred a few times. The chain uses TRBV6-5 and TRBJ2-7, with 14 nucleotides matching TRBD2. The CDR3 length is 15 residues. Germline V lookup: CDR1 MNHEY, CDR2 SVGAGI. Trimming took 10 bases from V and 5 from J; bases not matched to a gene: 10. The CDR3 bases are TGTGCCACAGGGACTAGCGGGGGCCCCGGGGACGAGCAGTACTTC. Translating it yields CATGTSGGPGDEQYF.

The chain carries TRBV19 and TRBJ2-5; 7 nucleotides align to TRBD1. The CDR3 length is 13 residues. With V trimmed by 10 bases and J by 4 bases, 9 bases remained unmatched. Germline V gene sequence: CDR1 LNHDA, CDR2 SQIVND (reference sequence). CDR3 loop: CATGRTGVETQYF. The DNA of the CDR3 is TGTGCCACCGGACGAACAGGGGTAGAGACCCAGTACTTC. Based on the CDR3 plus reference TRBV19 and TRBJ2-5, the full variable domain is DGGITQSPKYLFRKEGQNVTLSCEQNLNHDAMYWYRQDPGQGLRLIYYSQIVNDFQKGDIAEGYSVSREKKESFPLTVTSAQKNPTAFYLCATGRTGVETQYFGPGTRLLVL.

V gene TRBV5-4 combines with J gene TRBJ1-4, with D unresolved. CDR1 is SGHNT and CDR2 is YYREEE in the germline V gene (reference sequence). The germline V and J ends were trimmed by 0 bases and 12 bases, with 12 bases remaining between them. This CDR3 comprises 13 residues. The CDR3 protein is CASSLGPRAELFF. DNA of the CDR3: TGTGCCAGCAGCTTGGGCCCCCGTGCGGAACTGTTTTTT.

This sequence joins TRBV4-1 and TRBJ1-4, with 8 nucleotides matching TRBD1. With 0 bases clipped from V and 8 bases from J, the junction kept 11 bases outside the gene matches. CDR3 size: 17 residues. CDR1 and CDR2 (germline): MGHRA, YSYEKL. The CDR3 DNA is TGCGCCAGCAGCCAAGACTCTCAAGACAGGGGAAGCGAAAAACTGTTTTTT. Protein: CASSQDSQDRGSEKLFF.

This clone was observed once. This sequence joins TRBV29-1 and TRBJ2-2; possibly TRBD1 for D (6 bases). This CDR3 contains 16 residues. The V gene lost 6 bases and the J gene lost 5 bases, with 22 bases spanning the gap. CDR1 SQVTM and CDR2 ANQGSEA come from the germline V gene. The CDR3 reads CSVLGSGSDRTGELFF. CDR3 in DNA: TGCAGCGTCCTCGGTTCCGGGTCCGACAGGACCGGGGAGCTGTTTTTT.

The genes are TRBV23-1 and TRBJ1-6, with D maybe TRBD1 (5 bases). TRBV23-1 is an ORF; its function is uncertain. Between the trimmed V and J ends, which lost 3 bases and 3 bases, there was a span of 6 bases. The CDR3 runs 14 residues. The CDR3 DNA reads as TGCGCCAGCAGTCAGGGACTCTATAATTCACCCCTCCACTTT. Amino acids: CASSQGLYNSPLHF.

V and J are TRBV7-2 and TRBJ1-5; no reliable D call. The CDR3 extends over 15 amino acids. The germline V gene has CDR1 SGHTA and CDR2 FQGNSA. Trimming removed 7 bases from V and 0 bases from J, with 13 bases in between. The CDR3 sequence: CASTLRSYSNQPQHF. For the CDR3, the DNA is TGTGCCAGCACCCTAAGGAGTTATAGCAATCAGCCCCAGCATTTT.

This chain links TRBV6-6 with TRBJ2-7; 10 positions match TRBD1. This CDR3 has 14 residues. V trimming: 6 bases; J trimming: 2 bases; junction bases outside the gene matches: 4. CDR1 is MNHNY, CDR2 SVGAGI, per germline (reference sequence). The CDR3 region is CASRDGTGAYEQYV. As DNA, the CDR3 is TGTGCCAGCAGAGACGGGACAGGGGCCTACGAGCAGTACGTC.

CDR3 sequence (DNA): TGCAGCGTTCGAGTTAATGAAAAACTGTTTTTT. Translating it yields CSVRVNEKLFF. The chain joins TRBV29-1 to TRBJ1-4; no clear D. The germline V gene has CDR1 SQVTM and CDR2 ANQGSEA. The V gene lost 5 bases and the J gene lost 4 bases, with 5 bases spanning the gap. The CDR3 loop spans 11 amino acids. Full variable domain (outside the CDR3, taken from reference TRBV29-1 and TRBJ1-4): SAVISQKPSRDICQRGTSLTIQCQVDSQVTMMFWYRQQPGQSLTLIATANQGSEATYESGFVIDKFPISRPNLTFSTLTVSNMSPEDSSIYLCSVRVNEKLFFGSGTQLSVL.

The V and J genes are TRBV18 and TRBJ1-1, with TRBD1 identical over 9 bases. V lost 3 bases and J lost 4; bases outside the gene matches: 0. CDR3 length: 13 residues. CDR1 is KGHSH, CDR2 LQKENI, per germline. The CDR3: CASSPGQGTEAFF. Written as DNA, the CDR3 is TGTGCCAGCTCACCGGGACAGGGCACTGAAGCTTTCTTT.